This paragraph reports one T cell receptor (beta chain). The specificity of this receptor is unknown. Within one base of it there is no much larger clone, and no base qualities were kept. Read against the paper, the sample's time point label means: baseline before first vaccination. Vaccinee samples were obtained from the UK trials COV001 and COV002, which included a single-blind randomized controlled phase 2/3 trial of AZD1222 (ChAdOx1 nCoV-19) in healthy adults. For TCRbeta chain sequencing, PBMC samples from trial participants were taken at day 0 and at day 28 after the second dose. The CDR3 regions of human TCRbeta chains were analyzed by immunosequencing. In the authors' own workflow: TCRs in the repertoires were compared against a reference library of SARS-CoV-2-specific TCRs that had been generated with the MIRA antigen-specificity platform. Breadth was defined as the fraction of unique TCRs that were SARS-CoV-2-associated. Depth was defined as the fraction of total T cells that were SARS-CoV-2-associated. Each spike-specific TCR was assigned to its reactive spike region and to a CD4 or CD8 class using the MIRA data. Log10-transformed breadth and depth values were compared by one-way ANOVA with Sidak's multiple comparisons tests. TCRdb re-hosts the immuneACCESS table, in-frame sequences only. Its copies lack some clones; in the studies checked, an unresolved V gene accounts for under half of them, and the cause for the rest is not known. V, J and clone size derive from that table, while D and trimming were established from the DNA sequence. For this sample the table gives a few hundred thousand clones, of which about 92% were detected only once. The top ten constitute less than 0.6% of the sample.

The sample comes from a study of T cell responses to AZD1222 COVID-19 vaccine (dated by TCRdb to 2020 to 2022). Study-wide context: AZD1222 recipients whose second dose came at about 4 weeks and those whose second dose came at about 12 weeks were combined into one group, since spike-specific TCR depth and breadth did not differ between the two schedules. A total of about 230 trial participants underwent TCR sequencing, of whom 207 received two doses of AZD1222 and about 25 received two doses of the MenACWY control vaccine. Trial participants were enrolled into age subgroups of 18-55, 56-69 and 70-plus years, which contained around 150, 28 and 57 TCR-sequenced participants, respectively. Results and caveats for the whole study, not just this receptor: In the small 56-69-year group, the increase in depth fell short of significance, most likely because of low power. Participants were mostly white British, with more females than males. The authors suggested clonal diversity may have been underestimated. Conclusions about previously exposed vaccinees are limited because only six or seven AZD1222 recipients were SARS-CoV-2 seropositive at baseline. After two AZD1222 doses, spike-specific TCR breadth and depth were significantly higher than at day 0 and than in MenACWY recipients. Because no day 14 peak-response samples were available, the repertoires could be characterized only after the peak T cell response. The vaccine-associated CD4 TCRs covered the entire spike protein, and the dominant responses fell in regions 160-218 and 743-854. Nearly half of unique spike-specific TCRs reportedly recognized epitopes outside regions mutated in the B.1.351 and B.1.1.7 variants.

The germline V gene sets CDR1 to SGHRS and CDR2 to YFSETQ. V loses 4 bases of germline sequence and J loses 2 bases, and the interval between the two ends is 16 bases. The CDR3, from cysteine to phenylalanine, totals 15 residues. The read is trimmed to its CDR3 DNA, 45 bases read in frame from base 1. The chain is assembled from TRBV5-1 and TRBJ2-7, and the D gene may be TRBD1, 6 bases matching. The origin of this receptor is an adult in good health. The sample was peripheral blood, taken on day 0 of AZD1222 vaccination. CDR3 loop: CASSGEPSGAYEQYF. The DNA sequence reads TGCGCCAGCAGCGGAGAGCCGTCAGGGGCCTACGAGCAGTACTTC.